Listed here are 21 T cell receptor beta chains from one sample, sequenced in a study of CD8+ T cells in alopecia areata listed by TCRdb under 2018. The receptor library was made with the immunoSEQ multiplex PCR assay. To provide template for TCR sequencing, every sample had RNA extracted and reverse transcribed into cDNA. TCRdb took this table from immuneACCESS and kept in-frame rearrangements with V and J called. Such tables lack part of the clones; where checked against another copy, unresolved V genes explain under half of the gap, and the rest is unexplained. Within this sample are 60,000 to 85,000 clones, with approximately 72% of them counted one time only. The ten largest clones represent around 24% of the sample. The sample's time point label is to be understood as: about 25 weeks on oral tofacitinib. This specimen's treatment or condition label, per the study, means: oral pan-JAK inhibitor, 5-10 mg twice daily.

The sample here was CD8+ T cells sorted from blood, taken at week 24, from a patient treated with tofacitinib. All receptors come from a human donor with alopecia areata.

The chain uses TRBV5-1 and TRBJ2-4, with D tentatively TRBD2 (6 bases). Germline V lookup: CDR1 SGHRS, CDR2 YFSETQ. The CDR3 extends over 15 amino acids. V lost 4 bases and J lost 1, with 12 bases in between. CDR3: CASSPTGSAKNIQYF. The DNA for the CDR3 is TGCGCCAGCAGCCCAACCGGGAGCGCCAAAAACATTCAGTACTTC.

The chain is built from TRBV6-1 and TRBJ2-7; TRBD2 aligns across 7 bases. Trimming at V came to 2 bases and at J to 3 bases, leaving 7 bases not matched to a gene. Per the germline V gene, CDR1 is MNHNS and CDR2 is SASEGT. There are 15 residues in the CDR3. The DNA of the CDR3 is TGTGCCAGCAGTGAATTTCTTGGCGGGGGCTACGAGCAGTACTTC. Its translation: CASSEFLGGGYEQYF.

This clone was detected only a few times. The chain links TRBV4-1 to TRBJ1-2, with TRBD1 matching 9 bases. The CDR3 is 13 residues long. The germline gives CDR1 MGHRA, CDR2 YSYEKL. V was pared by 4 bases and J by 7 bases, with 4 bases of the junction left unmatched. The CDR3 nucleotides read TGCGCCAGCAGCCCACAGGGGGCCGCTGGCTACACCTTC. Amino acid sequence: CASSPQGAAGYTF.

CDR3 protein: CASSQDRQGNQPQHF. DNA for the CDR3: TGCGCCAGCAGCCAAGATCGGCAGGGGAATCAGCCCCAGCATTTT. The chain links TRBV4-1 to TRBJ1-5; D may be TRBD1 (6 bases). V dropped 0 bases and J dropped 4 bases, with 10 bases sitting between them. The CDR3 has 15 residues. CDR1 is MGHRA, CDR2 YSYEKL, per germline.

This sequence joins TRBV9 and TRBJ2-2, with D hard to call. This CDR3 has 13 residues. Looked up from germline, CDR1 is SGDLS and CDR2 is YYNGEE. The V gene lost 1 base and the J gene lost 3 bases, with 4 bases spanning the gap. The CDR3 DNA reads TGTGCCAGCAGCGTATTTGACACCGGGGAGCTGTTTTTT. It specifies CASSVFDTGELFF.

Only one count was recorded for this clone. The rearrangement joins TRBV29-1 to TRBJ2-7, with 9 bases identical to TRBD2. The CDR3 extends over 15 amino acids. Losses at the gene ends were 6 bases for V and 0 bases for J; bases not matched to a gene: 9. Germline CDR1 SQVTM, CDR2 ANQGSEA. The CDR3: CSVYSTSGDSYEQYF. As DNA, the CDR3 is TGCAGCGTCTACTCGACTAGCGGAGACTCCTACGAGCAGTACTTC.

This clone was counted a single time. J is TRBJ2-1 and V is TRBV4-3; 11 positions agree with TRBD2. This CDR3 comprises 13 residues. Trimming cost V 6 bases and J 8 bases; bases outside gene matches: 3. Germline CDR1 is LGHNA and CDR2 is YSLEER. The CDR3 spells CASRLAGDDEQFF. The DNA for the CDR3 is TGCGCCAGCAGACTAGCGGGAGACGATGAGCAGTTCTTC.

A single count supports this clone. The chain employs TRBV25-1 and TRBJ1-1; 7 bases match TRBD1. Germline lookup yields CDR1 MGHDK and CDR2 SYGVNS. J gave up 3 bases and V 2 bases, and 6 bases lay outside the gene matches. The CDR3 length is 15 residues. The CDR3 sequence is CASSENVGQHTEAFF. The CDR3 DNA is TGTGCCAGCAGTGAAAATGTGGGACAGCACACTGAAGCTTTCTTT.

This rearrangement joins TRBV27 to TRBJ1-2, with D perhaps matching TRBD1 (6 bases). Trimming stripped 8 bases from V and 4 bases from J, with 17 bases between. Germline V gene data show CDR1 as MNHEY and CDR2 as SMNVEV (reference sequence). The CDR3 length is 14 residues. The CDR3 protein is CASALGGGSYGYTF. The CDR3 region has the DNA TGTGCCAGCGCGCTGGGGGGGGGCAGCTATGGCTACACCTTC.

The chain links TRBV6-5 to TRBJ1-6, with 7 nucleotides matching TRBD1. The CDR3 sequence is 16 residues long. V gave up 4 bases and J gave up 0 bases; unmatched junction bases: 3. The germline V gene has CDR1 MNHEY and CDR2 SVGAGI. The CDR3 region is CASSSTGSSYNSPLHF. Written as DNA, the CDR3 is TGTGCCAGCAGTTCGACAGGGAGCTCCTATAATTCACCCCTCCACTTT.

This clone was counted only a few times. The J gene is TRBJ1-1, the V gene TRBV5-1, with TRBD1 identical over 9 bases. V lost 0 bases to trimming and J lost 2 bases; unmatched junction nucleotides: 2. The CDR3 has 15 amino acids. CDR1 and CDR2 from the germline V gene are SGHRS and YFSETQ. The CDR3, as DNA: TGCGCCAGCAGCTTGGACAGGGGGCGAAACACTGAAGCTTTCTTT. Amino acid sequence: CASSLDRGRNTEAFF.

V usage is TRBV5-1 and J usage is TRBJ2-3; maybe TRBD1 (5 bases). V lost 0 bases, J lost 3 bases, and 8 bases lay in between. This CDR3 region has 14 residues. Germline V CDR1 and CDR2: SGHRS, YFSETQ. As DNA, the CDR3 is TGCGCCAGCAGCTTGGAAAGGGGTACAGATACGCAGTATTTT. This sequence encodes CASSLERGTDTQYF. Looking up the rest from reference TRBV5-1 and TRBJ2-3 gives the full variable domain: KAGVTQTPRYLIKTRGQQVTLSCSPISGHRSVSWYQQTPGQGLQFLFEYFSETQRNKGNFPGRFSGRQFSNSRSEMNVSTLELGDSALYLCASSLERGTDTQYFGPGTRLTVL.

CDR3 region: CASSAPEANYGYTF. CDR3 coding DNA: TGTGCCAGCAGCGCGCCGGAGGCTAACTATGGCTACACCTTC. The rearrangement joins TRBV5-6 to TRBJ1-2; D unclear. The CDR3 runs to 14 residues. Germline V gene lookup returns CDR1 SGHDT and CDR2 YYEEEE. Trimming cost V 4 bases and J 0 bases, with 10 bases left between them.

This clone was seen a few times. The CDR3, as DNA: TGCGCCAGCAGCTTGTCAGAGCTAAATGAGCAGTTCTTC. Translating gives CASSLSELNEQFF. This sequence joins TRBV5-1 and TRBJ2-1; D ambiguous. This CDR3 has 13 amino acids. Germline CDR1 and CDR2: SGHRS and YFSETQ. The germline V and J ends were trimmed by 1 base and 7 bases, with 9 bases remaining between them.

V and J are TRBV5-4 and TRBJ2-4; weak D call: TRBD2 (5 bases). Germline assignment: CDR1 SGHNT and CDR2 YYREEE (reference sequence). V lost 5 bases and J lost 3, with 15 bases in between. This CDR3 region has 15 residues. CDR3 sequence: CASSPREGDKNIQYF. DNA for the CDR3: TGTGCCAGCAGTCCCCGCGAGGGAGACAAAAACATTCAGTACTTC.

The CDR3 DNA sequence: TGTGCCAGCAGCGCCGGACAGGGGGCAGGGACTGAAGCTTTCTTT. Translating it yields CASSAGQGAGTEAFF. J is TRBJ1-1 and V is TRBV9, with TRBD1 matching over 11 bases. After removal of 3 bases from V and 5 bases from J, the junction contained 6 bases not matched to a gene. The CDR3 consists of 15 residues. Germline V gives CDR1 SGDLS, CDR2 YYNGEE.

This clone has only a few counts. Here the CDR3 DNA reads TGCGCCAGCAGCTTGTCGGGTCCCTACAATGAGCAGTTCTTC. Its translation: CASSLSGPYNEQFF. The chain combines TRBV5-1 with TRBJ2-1; D not certain. V dropped 1 base and J dropped 2 bases, with 7 bases sitting between them. CDR3 size: 14 residues. Germline V CDR1 and CDR2: SGHRS, YFSETQ.

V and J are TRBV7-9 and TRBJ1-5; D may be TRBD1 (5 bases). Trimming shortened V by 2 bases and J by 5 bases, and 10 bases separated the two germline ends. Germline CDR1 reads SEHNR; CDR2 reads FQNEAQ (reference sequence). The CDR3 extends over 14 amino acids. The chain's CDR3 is CASSLSGDDQPQHF. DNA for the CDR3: TGTGCCAGCAGCTTAAGCGGGGACGATCAGCCCCAGCATTTT.

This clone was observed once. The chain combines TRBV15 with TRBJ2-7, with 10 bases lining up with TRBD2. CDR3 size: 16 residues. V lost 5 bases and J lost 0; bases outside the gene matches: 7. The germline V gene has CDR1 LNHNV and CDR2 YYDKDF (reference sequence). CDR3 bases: TGTGCCACCAGCGACCTAGCGGGAGAAAGCTCCTACGAGCAGTACTTC. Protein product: CATSDLAGESSYEQYF.

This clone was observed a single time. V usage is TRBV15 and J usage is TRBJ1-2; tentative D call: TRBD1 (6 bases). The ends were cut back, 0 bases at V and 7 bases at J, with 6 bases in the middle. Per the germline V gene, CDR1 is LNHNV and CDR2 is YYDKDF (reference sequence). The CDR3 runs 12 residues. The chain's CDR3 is CATSREGAGYTF. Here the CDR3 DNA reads TGTGCCACCAGCAGAGAGGGGGCTGGCTACACCTTC. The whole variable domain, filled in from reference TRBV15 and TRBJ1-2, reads DAMVIQNPRYQVTQFGKPVTLSCSQTLNHNVMYWYQQKSSQAPKLLFHYYDKDFNNEADTPDNFQSRRPNTSFCFLDIRSPGLGDTAMYLCATSREGAGYTFGSGTRLTVV.

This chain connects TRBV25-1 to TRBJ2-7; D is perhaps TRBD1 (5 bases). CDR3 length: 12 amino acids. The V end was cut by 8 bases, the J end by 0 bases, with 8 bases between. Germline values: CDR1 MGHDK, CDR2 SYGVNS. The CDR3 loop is CASRQGSYEQYF. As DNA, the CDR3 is TGTGCCAGCCGGCAGGGCTCCTACGAGCAGTACTTC.